This T cell receptor beta chain was captured by sequencing in a study of Graves' ophthalmopathy and Graves' hyperthyroidism. Amplification of the TCR beta CDR3 regions used RNA transcripts (as template). An initial RT-PCR round employing HTBI primers preceded a second-round multiplex PCR. TCRdb processed the multiplex PCR reads anew with MiXCR; each CDR3 protein has one entry. The sample holds 600,000 to 650,000 distinct CDR3 sequences; approximately 21% are singletons and the top ten take approximately 6.5%. Stable hyperthyroidism referred to disease that showed no ophthalmopathy within 18 months of follow-up. Findings of the study overall: Built on 13 signatures, a model told ophthalmopathy apart from stable hyperthyroidism with about 85% sensitivity and approximately 81% specificity. In blood appeared most of the expanded thyroid clonotypes whose frequency exceeded 0.001.

This clonotype was seen many times. Its antigen is as yet unknown. CDR3 size: 14 residues. Germline CDR1 SGHTA, CDR2 FQGTGA. V lost 5 bases to trimming and J lost 7 bases; unmatched junction nucleotides: 10. The chain recombines TRBV7-3 with TRBJ2-7; the match to TRBD2 covers 8 bases. What was sequenced was peripheral blood. This TCR was recovered from a woman aged 18-29 years with stable Graves' hyperthyroidism. Some clones in this sample may be carry-over from other donors' samples. In DNA form, the CDR3 reads TGTGCCAGCAGCCCCCTCGCGGGAGGAATGGAGCAGTACTTC. Protein sequence: CASSPLAGGMEQYF.